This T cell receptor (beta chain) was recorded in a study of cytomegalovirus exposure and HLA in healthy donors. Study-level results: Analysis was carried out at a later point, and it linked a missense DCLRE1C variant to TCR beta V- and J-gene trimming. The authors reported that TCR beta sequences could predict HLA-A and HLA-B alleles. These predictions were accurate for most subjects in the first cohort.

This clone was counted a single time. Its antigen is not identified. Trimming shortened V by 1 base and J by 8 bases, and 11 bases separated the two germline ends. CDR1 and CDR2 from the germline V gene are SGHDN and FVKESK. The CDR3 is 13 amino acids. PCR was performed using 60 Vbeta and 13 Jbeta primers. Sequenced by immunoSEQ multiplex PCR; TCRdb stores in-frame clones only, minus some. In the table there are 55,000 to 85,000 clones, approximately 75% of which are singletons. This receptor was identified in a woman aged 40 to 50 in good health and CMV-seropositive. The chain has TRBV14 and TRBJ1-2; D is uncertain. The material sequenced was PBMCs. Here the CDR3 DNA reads TGTGCCAGCAGCCAAGCAGGCCGGGGAGGCTACACCTTC. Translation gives CASSQAGRGGYTF.